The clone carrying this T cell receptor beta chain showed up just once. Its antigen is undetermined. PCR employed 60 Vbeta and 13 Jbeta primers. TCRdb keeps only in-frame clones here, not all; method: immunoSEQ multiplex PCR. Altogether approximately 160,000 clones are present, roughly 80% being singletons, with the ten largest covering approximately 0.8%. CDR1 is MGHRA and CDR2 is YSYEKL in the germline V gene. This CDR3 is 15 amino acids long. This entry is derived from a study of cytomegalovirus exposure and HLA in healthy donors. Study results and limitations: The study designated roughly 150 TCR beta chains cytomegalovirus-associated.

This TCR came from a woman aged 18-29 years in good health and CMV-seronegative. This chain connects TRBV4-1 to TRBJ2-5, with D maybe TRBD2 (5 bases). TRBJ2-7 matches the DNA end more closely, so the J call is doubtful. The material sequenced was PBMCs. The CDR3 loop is CASSQDWLAGYEQYF. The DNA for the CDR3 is TGCGCCAGCAGCCAAGATTGGCTAGCTGGCTACGAGCAGTACTTC.